These 21 T cell receptor beta chains originate from one sample sequenced in a study of T cell responses to AZD1222 COVID-19 vaccine. Clones were sequenced by immunoSEQ multiplex PCR, and TCRdb holds only the in-frame ones, with some missing. Of 80,000 to 90,000 clones detected, roughly 94% appear once; the ten largest clones hold less than 6.5%. This specimen consisted of peripheral blood, obtained on day 0 of AZD1222 vaccination. The origin of the receptors is an adult in good health.

The rearrangement uses TRBV2 and TRBJ1-5; weak D call: TRBD1 (6 bases). CDR3 size: 14 residues. V dropped 6 bases and J dropped 3 bases, with 12 bases sitting between them. The V gene's germline CDR1 is SNHLY and CDR2 FYNNEI. The CDR3 sequence is CASRGMGANQPQHF. In nucleotides, the CDR3 is TGTGCCAGCAGGGGAATGGGGGCCAATCAGCCCCAGCATTTT.

This clone has just one count. The J gene is TRBJ2-5, the V gene TRBV19, with 8 positions matching TRBD1. In germline, CDR1 is LNHDA, CDR2 SQIVND (reference sequence). This CDR3 contains 13 residues. V trimming: 7 bases; J trimming: 7 bases; junction bases outside the gene matches: 8. The CDR3 DNA follows: TGTGCCAGTATTGGGGACAGGACAGGGACCCAGTACTTC. It yields the protein CASIGDRTGTQYF.

This sequence joins TRBV6-1 and TRBJ1-5, with 11 bases identical to TRBD1. This CDR3 spans 19 amino acids. The germline V gene encodes CDR1 MNHNS and CDR2 SASEGT. V was pared by 3 bases and J by 0 bases, with 10 bases of the junction left unmatched. The CDR3, as DNA: TGTGCCAGCAGTGACCCCTGGGGGACAGGGGGAATTAGCAATCAGCCCCAGCATTTT. It specifies CASSDPWGTGGISNQPQHF.

The V gene is TRBV6-5, the J gene TRBJ1-4; D is ambiguous. The V gene lost 6 bases and the J gene lost 10 bases, with 9 bases spanning the gap. Per the germline V gene, CDR1 is MNHEY and CDR2 is SVGAGI. CDR3 length: 11 amino acids. CDR3 DNA: TGTGCCAGCAGAGGACGATCAAAACTGTTTTTT. As protein: CASRGRSKLFF.

V is TRBV30 and J is TRBJ1-6, with D hard to call. Trimming removed 0 bases at V and 9 bases at J, with 12 bases between. The CDR3 length is 14 residues. The germline V gene has CDR1 GTSNPN and CDR2 SVGIG (reference sequence). The CDR3 nucleotides are TGTGCCTGGAGTGTATCCCGGTTAGGTTCACCCCTCCACTTT. The encoded protein is CAWSVSRLGSPLHF.

The chain joins TRBV19 to TRBJ1-5; tentatively, D is TRBD1 (5 bases). The CDR3 is 15 residues long. Trimming stripped 0 bases from V and 1 base from J, with 7 bases between. Looked up from germline, CDR1 is LNHDA and CDR2 is SQIVND (reference sequence). The CDR3 here is CASSIDEGSNQPQHF. CDR3 nucleotides: TGTGCCAGTAGTATAGATGAGGGGAGCAATCAGCCCCAGCATTTT.

The rearrangement links TRBV29-1 to TRBJ2-7; D unclear. The CDR3 runs 12 residues. In germline, CDR1 is SQVTM, CDR2 ANQGSEA. Trimming left V 4 bases short and J 1 base short, with 8 bases between. The DNA for the CDR3 is TGCAGCGTTGGTAGAGGTTCCTACGAGCAGTACTTC. As protein: CSVGRGSYEQYF.

The chain employs TRBV21-1 and TRBJ2-7. TRBV21-1 is recorded as a pseudogene. The CDR3 extends over 17 amino acids. The chain's CDR3 is CASSKKAAPQIVYEQYF. The CDR3, as DNA: TGTGCCAGCAGCAAAAAAGCCGCCCCTCAGATAGTGTACGAGCAGTACTTC.

The chain joins TRBV28 to TRBJ1-5; D perhaps matches TRBD1 (5 bases). V gave up 3 bases and J gave up 0 bases, with 6 bases separating them. The CDR3 is 14 amino acids. Per the germline V gene, CDR1 is MDHEN and CDR2 is SYDVKM. The CDR3 here is CASSFRDSNQPQHF. The DNA of the CDR3 is TGTGCCAGCAGTTTCAGGGATAGCAATCAGCCCCAGCATTTT.

The J gene is TRBJ1-5, the V gene TRBV19, with D hard to call. Between the trimmed V and J ends, which lost 5 bases and 5 bases, there was a span of 16 bases. This CDR3 region has 15 residues. Germline V gives CDR1 LNHDA, CDR2 SQIVND (reference sequence). CDR3 loop: CASSPDLGGHQPQHF. The DNA for the CDR3 is TGTGCCAGTAGTCCGGACCTGGGTGGTCATCAGCCCCAGCATTTT.

This clone was detected only once. The chain uses TRBV7-8 and TRBJ1-3; no clear D. CDR3 size: 14 residues. CDR1 and CDR2 from the germline V gene are SGHVS and FQNEAQ. V shed 5 bases and J shed 0 bases, with 8 bases lying between them. The CDR3 DNA reads TGTGCCAGCAGCCTAGGATACTCTGGAAACACCATATATTTT. This sequence encodes CASSLGYSGNTIYF.

The chain uses TRBV5-8 and TRBJ1-5, with D maybe TRBD1 (5 bases). Trimming shortened V by 4 bases and J by 5 bases, and 13 bases separated the two germline ends. The CDR3 contains 14 residues. In germline, CDR1 is SGHTS, CDR2 YDEGEE. CDR3 DNA: TGTGCCAGCAGCCTGGGGGGGGGTTATCAGCCCCAGCATTTT. Protein sequence: CASSLGGGYQPQHF.

V is TRBV14 and J is TRBJ2-7; perhaps TRBD1 as D (5 bases). V dropped 1 base and J dropped 3 bases, with 13 bases sitting between them. The CDR3 spans 15 residues. Germline V gives CDR1 SGHDN, CDR2 FVKESK. CDR3 amino acids: CASSQGRAIYYEQYF. CDR3 nucleotide sequence: TGTGCCAGCAGCCAAGGCAGGGCAATCTACTACGAGCAGTACTTC.

This rearrangement joins TRBV30 to TRBJ1-6; D remains ambiguous. Germline CDR1 GTSNPN, CDR2 SVGIG (reference sequence). V was cut by 2 bases and J by 13 bases, with 15 bases left in between. This CDR3 has 13 amino acids. As DNA, the CDR3 is TGTGCCTGGAGTCCCCAGCGGGCTTATCCCCTCCACTTT. It encodes CAWSPQRAYPLHF.

V gene TRBV12-3 or TRBV12-4 combines with J gene TRBJ2-7; D unclear. Trimming removed 5 bases at V and 7 bases at J, with 15 bases between. The CDR3 extends over 13 amino acids. For the CDR3, the DNA is TGTGCCAGCAGTCTCCAGACCCTGGGAGAGCAGTACTTC. This encodes CASSLQTLGEQYF.

This chain's CDR3 is CAWSVGGSLNEQFF. The CDR3 bases are TGTGCCTGGAGTGTTGGCGGGAGTTTGAATGAGCAGTTCTTC. V gene TRBV30 combines with J gene TRBJ2-1, with 7 bases fitting TRBD2. Trimming took 0 bases from V and 7 from J; bases not matched to a gene: 6. CDR1 and CDR2 (germline): GTSNPN, SVGIG (reference sequence). CDR3 size: 14 residues.

There are a few counts of this clone. The rearrangement links TRBV10-3 to TRBJ1-2; possibly TRBD1 for D (5 bases). V was trimmed by 2 bases and J by 7 bases, leaving 11 bases between them. This CDR3 has 13 residues. Germline V lookup: CDR1 ENHRY, CDR2 SYGVKD. As DNA, the CDR3 is TGTGCCATCAGTGAGCCGCGAGGGGTTGGCTACACCTTC. This gives the protein CAISEPRGVGYTF.

This chain connects TRBV7-3 to TRBJ1-1; 10 bases are shared with TRBD1. The trim removed 2 bases at V and 7 bases at J, leaving 16 bases unmatched. CDR1 SGHTA and CDR2 FQGTGA come from the germline V gene. The CDR3 covers 18 residues. CDR3 region: CASSLYPIDYRDRGEAFF. In DNA, the CDR3 is TGTGCCAGCAGCTTATATCCCATAGATTACCGGGACAGGGGTGAAGCTTTCTTT. Variable domain in full (rest from reference TRBV7-3 and TRBJ1-1): GAGVSQTPSNKVTEKGKYVELRCDPISGHTALYWYRQSLGQGPEFLIYFQGTGAADDSGLPNDRFFAVRPEGSVSTLKIQRTERGDSAVYLCASSLYPIDYRDRGEAFFGQGTRLTVV.

This clone was observed a single time. This chain links TRBV7-2 with TRBJ1-1; D call uncertain. This CDR3 has 15 amino acids. Per germline, CDR1 SGHTA and CDR2 FQGNSA. V was shortened by 0 bases and J by 2 bases, with 10 bases between the two germline ends. The CDR3 here is CASSLAPHLNTEAFF. The CDR3 nucleotides are TGTGCCAGCAGCTTAGCACCCCACCTAAACACTGAAGCTTTCTTT.

The chain carries TRBV2 and TRBJ1-1; D ambiguous. V was cut by 3 bases and J by 7 bases, with 9 bases left in between. Germline V lookup: CDR1 SNHLY, CDR2 FYNNEI. This CDR3 has 12 residues. CDR3 residues: CASSERAVEAFF. The CDR3 coding sequence is TGTGCCAGCAGTGAGAGGGCCGTTGAAGCTTTCTTT.

The chain carries TRBV28 and TRBJ1-1; TRBD1 is a possible D gene (6 bases). The CDR3 is made up of 16 amino acids. Trimming took off 5 bases at V and 1 base at J, with 17 bases between the two ends. Germline V CDR1 and CDR2: MDHEN, SYDVKM. CDR3: CASSTPGEGGNTEAFF. The DNA for the CDR3 is TGTGCCAGCAGTACGCCCGGGGAGGGGGGGAACACTGAAGCTTTCTTT.